Following are 10 T cell receptor beta chains from one sample sequenced in a study of cytomegalovirus exposure and HLA in healthy donors. 60 Vbeta and 13 Jbeta primers were used in PCR. The repertoire was sequenced with immunoSEQ multiplex PCR; TCRdb's copy has only in-frame clones and lacks some. This table has more than 110,000 clones, roughly three quarters appearing once. Sequences were obtained from PBMCs. The receptors stem from a man aged 18 to 29 in good health and CMV-seronegative.

This clone came up once. The V and J genes are TRBV4-3 and TRBJ1-5, with D unresolved. This CDR3 comprises 15 residues. Trimming removed 0 bases at V and 3 bases at J, with 9 bases between. Germline V CDR1 and CDR2: LGHNA, YSLEER. CDR3 sequence: CASSQEGRDNQPQHF. CDR3 nucleotide sequence: TGCGCCAGCAGCCAAGAAGGGAGGGACAATCAGCCCCAGCATTTT.

This sequence joins TRBV25-1 and TRBJ1-3; no reliable D call. Between the trimmed V and J ends, which lost 3 bases and 3 bases, there was a span of 3 bases. The germline gives CDR1 MGHDK, CDR2 SYGVNS. The CDR3 length is 12 residues. In DNA form, the CDR3 reads TGTGCCAGCAGTGACATTGGAAACACCATATATTTT. Residues: CASSDIGNTIYF.

J is TRBJ1-2 and V is TRBV9; the match to TRBD1 covers 9 bases. Germline trimming cut 0 bases from V and 8 bases from J; bases unmatched to any gene: 8. Germline V gene lookup returns CDR1 SGDLS and CDR2 YYNGEE. The CDR3 spans 15 residues. This CDR3 reads CASSVDAGTGRGYTF. In DNA, the CDR3 is TGTGCCAGCAGCGTAGACGCCGGGACAGGGCGCGGCTACACCTTC.

V and J are TRBV10-3 and TRBJ2-7, with D perhaps matching TRBD2 (7 bases). This CDR3 comprises 12 residues. Deletions cut 7 bases from V and 5 bases from J, with 12 bases between. CDR1 ENHRY and CDR2 SYGVKD come from the germline V gene. CDR3 sequence reads: CAIKGEGDEQYF. CDR3 nucleotides: TGTGCCATCAAGGGGGAGGGAGACGAGCAGTACTTC.

This chain uses TRBV5-6 with TRBJ2-7; 11 bases are a match to TRBD2. The CDR3 spans 15 residues. Per germline, CDR1 SGHDT and CDR2 YYEEEE. The V segment lost 4 bases and the J segment 1 base; nucleotides outside the gene matches: 4. In nucleotides, the CDR3 is TGTGCCAGCAGCGAAGGGACTAGCGGTTCCTACGAGCAGTACTTC. Translating it yields CASSEGTSGSYEQYF. Complete variable domain (other parts from reference TRBV5-6 and TRBJ2-7): DAGVTQSPTHLIKTRGQQVTLRCSPKSGHDTVSWYQQALGQGPQFIFQYYEEEERQRGNFPDRFSGHQFPNYSSELNVNALLLGDSALYLCASSEGTSGSYEQYFGPGTRLTVT.

This chain connects TRBV7-8 to TRBJ1-5; D unclear. Trimming shortened V by 0 bases and J by 6 bases, and 12 bases separated the two germline ends. CDR3 length equals 15 residues. Looked up from germline, CDR1 is SGHVS and CDR2 is FQNEAQ. CDR3 DNA: TGTGCCAGCAGCTTAGCCCTGGCGCGAGGTCAGCCCCAGCATTTT. It specifies CASSLALARGQPQHF.

This clone was observed a single time. The chain has TRBV15 and TRBJ1-5; 10 positions match TRBD1. J gave up 2 bases and V 3 bases, and 10 bases lay outside the gene matches. CDR1 is LNHNV and CDR2 is YYDKDF in the germline V gene (reference sequence). The length of the CDR3 is 18 residues. The CDR3 reads CATSRDSGTGVGNQPQHF. The DNA of the CDR3 is TGTGCCACCAGCAGGGATTCCGGGACAGGGGTCGGCAATCAGCCCCAGCATTTT.

The V gene is TRBV20-1, the J gene TRBJ2-1; unclear D gene. This CDR3 comprises 11 residues. The germline V and J ends were trimmed by 5 bases and 4 bases, with 6 bases remaining between them. The V gene's germline CDR1 is DFQATT and CDR2 SNEGSKA (reference sequence). This chain's CDR3 is CSASFYNEQFF. Here the CDR3 DNA reads TGCAGTGCTTCATTTTACAATGAGCAGTTCTTC.

On this clone: At one of its ends the junction is not consistent with the germline gene, which may arise from a read error. This chain joins TRBV7-9 and TRBJ1-2, with 8 bases matching TRBD1. The germline gives CDR1 SEHNR, CDR2 FQNEAQ (reference sequence). The CDR3 spans 17 residues. The DNA for the CDR3 is TGTTCCAGCAGCCCCCGTGGGCAGGGGGCGCGGGACTATGGCTACACCTTC. This sequence encodes CSSSPRGQGARDYGYTF.

The chain employs TRBV25-1 and TRBJ1-3; D gene unclear. The CDR3 is made up of 15 amino acids. The germline V gene encodes CDR1 MGHDK and CDR2 SYGVNS. With 3 bases removed from V and 4 bases from J, the gap between germline ends came to 13 bases. CDR3 protein: CASSDPLGSGNTIYF. The DNA for the CDR3 is TGTGCCAGCAGTGACCCGCTCGGGTCGGGAAACACCATATATTTT.